This T cell receptor (beta chain) is from a study of blood T cell repertoires in COVID-19. Overall study context: The United States, Italy and Spain were the sources of the acute and convalescent COVID-19 samples.

Those who participated ranged in age from roughly 18 to 100 years and resided in about two dozen US areas. Cohorts were assigned according to the clinical history that participants reported. CDR1 and CDR2 (germline): MNHNY, SVGAGI (reference sequence). The CDR3 is made up of 14 amino acids. Concerning this clone itself: The junction shows a germline mismatch at one end, possibly a read error.

Repertoires were generated with immunoSEQ multiplex PCR, while TCRdb's copy carries only in-frame clones and drops some. The sample contains 400,000 or so clones, approximately 91% of which appear only once. The chain has TRBV6-6 and TRBJ2-7; D is possibly TRBD1 (5 bases). The TCR comes from a middle-aged woman with acute COVID-19. Sequenced sample: PBMCs or T cells enriched from blood (not recorded which). The CDR3 loop reads CASNSGILSHEQYF. CDR3 coding DNA: TGTGCCAGCAACTCAGGGATTCTCTCCCACGAGCAGTACTTC.